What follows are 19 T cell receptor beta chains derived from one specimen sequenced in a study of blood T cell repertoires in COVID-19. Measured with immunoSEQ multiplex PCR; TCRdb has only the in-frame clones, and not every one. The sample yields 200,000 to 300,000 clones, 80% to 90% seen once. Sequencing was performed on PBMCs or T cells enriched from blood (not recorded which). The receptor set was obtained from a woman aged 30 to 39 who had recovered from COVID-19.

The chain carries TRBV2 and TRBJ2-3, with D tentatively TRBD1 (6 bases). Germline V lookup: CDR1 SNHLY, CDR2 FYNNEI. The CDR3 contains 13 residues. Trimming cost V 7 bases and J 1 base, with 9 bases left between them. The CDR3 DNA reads TGTGCCAGCAAGAGACAGGGCACAGATACGCAGTATTTT. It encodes CASKRQGTDTQYF.

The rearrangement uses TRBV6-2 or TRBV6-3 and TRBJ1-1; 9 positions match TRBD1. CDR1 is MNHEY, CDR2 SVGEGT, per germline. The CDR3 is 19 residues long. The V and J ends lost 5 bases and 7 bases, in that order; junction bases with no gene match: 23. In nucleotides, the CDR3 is TGTGCCAGCAGTGCTAACTACCGGTTTACCGGGACAGGGCCGGGTGAAGCTTTCTTT. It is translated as CASSANYRFTGTGPGEAFF.

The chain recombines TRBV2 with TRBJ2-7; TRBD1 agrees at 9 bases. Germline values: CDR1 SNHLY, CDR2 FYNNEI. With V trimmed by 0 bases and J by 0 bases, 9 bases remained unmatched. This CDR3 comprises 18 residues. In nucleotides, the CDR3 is TGTGCCAGCAGTGAAGCGTTAACTTCGGACAGGGGCTCCTACGAGCAGTACTTC. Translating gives CASSEALTSDRGSYEQYF.

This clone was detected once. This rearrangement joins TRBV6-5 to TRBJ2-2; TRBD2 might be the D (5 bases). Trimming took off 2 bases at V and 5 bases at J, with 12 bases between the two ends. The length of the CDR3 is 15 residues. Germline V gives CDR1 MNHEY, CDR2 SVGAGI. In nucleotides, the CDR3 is TGTGCCAGCAGTTACGGGTGGGAGTTTACCGGGGAGCTGTTTTTT. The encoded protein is CASSYGWEFTGELFF.

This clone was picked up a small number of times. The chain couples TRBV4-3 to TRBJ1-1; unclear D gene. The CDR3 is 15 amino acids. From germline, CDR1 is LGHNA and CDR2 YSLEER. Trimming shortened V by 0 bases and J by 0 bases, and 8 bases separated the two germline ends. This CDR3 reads CASSQDFRMNTEAFF. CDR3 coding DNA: TGCGCCAGCAGCCAAGATTTCAGGATGAACACTGAAGCTTTCTTT.

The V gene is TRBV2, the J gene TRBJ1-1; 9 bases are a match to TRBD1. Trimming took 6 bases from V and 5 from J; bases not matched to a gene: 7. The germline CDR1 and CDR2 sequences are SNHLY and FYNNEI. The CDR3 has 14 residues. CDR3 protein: CASRTQGAWTEAFF. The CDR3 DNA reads TGTGCCAGCAGAACACAGGGGGCTTGGACTGAAGCTTTCTTT.

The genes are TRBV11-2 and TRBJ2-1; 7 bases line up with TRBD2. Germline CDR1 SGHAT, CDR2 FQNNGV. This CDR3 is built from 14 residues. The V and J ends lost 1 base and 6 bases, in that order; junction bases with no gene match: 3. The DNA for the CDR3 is TGTGCCAGCAGCTTAGGCGGGAGTGCCAATGAGCAGTTCTTC. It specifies CASSLGGSANEQFF.

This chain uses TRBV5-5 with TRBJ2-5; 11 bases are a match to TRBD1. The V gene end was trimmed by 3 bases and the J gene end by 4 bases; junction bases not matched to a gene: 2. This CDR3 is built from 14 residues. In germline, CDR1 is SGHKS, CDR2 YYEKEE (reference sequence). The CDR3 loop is CASSSGTGGETQYF. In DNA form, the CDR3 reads TGTGCCAGCAGCTCCGGGACAGGGGGAGAGACCCAGTACTTC.

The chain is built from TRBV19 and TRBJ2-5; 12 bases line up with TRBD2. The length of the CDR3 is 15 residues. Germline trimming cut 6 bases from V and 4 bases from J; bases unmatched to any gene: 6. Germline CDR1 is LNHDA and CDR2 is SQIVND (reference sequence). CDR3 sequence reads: CASRKTSGSPETQYF. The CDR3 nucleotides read TGTGCCAGTAGAAAGACTAGCGGGAGTCCAGAGACCCAGTACTTC.

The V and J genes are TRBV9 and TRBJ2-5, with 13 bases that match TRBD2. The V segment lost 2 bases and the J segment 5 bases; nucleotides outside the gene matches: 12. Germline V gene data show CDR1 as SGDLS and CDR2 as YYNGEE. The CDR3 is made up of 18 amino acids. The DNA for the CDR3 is TGTGCCAGCAGCGTGGGGACTAGCGGGATGGCGCAAGGGGAGACCCAGTACTTC. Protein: CASSVGTSGMAQGETQYF.

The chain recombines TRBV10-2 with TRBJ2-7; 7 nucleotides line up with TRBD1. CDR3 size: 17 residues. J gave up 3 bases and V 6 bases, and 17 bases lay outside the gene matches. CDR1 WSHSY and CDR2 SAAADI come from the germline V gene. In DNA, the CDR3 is TGCGCCAGCAGCGCCCGGGACAGCGAAGAGCTGGGCTACGAGCAGTACTTC. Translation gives CASSARDSEELGYEQYF.

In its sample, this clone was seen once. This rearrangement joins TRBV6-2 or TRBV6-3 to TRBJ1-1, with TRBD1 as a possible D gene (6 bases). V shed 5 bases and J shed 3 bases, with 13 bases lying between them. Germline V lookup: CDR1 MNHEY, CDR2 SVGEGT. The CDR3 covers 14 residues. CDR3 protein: CASSHGQRYTEAFF. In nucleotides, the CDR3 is TGTGCCAGCAGTCACGGACAGCGATACACTGAAGCTTTCTTT.

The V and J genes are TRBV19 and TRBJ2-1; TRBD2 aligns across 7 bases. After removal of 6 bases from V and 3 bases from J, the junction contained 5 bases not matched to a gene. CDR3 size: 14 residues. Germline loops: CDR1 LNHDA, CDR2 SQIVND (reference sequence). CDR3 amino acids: CASSGREGYNEQFF. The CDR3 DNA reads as TGTGCCAGTAGCGGCAGGGAGGGCTACAATGAGCAGTTCTTC.

This CDR3 reads CAWNRVRGNTGELFF. CDR3 sequence (DNA): TGTGCCTGGAATCGGGTTAGGGGGAACACCGGGGAGCTGTTTTTT. The genes are TRBV30 and TRBJ2-2, with D maybe TRBD1 (5 bases). Germline CDR1 GTSNPN, CDR2 SVGIG (reference sequence). The ends were cut back, 4 bases at V and 1 base at J, with 13 bases in the middle. The length of the CDR3 is 15 residues.

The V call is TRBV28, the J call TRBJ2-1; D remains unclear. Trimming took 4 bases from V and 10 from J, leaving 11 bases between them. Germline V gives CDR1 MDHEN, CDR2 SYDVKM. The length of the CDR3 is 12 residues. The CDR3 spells CASSSVVREQFF. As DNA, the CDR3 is TGTGCCAGCAGTTCCGTGGTACGGGAGCAGTTCTTC.

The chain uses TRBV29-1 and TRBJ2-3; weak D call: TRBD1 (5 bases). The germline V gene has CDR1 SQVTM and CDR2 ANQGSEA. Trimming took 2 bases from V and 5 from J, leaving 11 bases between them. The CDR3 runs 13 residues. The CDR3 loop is CSVEKGAGDTQYF. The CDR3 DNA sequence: TGCAGCGTTGAAAAAGGGGCTGGAGATACGCAGTATTTT.

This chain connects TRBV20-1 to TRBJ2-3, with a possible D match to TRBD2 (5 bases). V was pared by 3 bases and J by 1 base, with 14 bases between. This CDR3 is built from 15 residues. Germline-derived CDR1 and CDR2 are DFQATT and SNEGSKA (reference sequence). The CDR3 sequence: CSASWRVEGTDTQYF. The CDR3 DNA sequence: TGCAGTGCTAGTTGGCGGGTTGAGGGCACAGATACGCAGTATTTT.

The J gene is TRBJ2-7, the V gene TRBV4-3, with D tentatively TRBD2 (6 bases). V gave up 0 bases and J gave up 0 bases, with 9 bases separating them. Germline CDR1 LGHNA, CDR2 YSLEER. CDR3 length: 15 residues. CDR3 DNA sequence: TGCGCCAGCAGCCAAGATAGGAGGGCCTCCTACGAGCAGTACTTC. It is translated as CASSQDRRASYEQYF.

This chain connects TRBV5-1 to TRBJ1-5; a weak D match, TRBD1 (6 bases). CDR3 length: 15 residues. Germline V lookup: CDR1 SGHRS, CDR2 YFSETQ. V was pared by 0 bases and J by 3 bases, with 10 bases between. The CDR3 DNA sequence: TGCGCCAGCAGCTTGGGGACAGCTAACAATCAGCCCCAGCATTTT. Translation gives CASSLGTANNQPQHF.